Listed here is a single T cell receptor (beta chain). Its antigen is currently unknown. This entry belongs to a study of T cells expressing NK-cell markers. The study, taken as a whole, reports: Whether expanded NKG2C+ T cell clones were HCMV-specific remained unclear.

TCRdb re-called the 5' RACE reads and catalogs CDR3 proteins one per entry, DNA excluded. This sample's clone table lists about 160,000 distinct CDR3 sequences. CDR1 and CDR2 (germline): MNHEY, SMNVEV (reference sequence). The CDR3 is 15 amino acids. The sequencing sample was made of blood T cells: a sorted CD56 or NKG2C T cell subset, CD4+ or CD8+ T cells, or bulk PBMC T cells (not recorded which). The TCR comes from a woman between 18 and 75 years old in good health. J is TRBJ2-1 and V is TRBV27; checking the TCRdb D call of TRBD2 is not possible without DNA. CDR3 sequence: CASSSGLAGRDEQFF.